The clone carrying this T cell receptor (beta chain) was observed a handful of times. V was pared by 0 bases and J by 8 bases, with 11 bases between. The germline V gene has CDR1 DFQATT and CDR2 SNEGSKA (reference sequence). The CDR3 spans 14 residues. TCRdb processed the reads anew with MiXCR; each CDR3 protein has one entry. The data show about 740,000 distinct CDR3 sequences, 35% seen once. These data are taken from a study of T cell repertoires in cytomegalovirus infection. In the study overall: Matching HLA type, along with CMV infection, was indicated by public TCR beta signatures.

The chain is built from TRBV20-1 and TRBJ1-6; D perhaps matches TRBD1 (5 bases). The sequence was obtained from a human donor in good health (CMV status not recorded). Some clones in this sample may be carry-over from other donors' samples. Input material: PBMCs. CDR3 region: CSARDQGGDSPLHF. The CDR3, as DNA: TGCAGTGCTAGAGACCAGGGTGGTGATTCACCCCTCCACTTT.